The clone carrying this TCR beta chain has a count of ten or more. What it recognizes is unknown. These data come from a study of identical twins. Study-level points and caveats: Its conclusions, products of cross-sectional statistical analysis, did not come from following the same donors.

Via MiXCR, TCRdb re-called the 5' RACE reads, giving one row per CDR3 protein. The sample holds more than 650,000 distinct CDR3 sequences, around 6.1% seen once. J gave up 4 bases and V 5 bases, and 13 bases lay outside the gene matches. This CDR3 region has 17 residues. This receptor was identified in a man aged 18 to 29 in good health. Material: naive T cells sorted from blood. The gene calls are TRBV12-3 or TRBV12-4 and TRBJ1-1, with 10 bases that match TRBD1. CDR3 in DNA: TGTGCCAGCAGTCCCTATTTGGGGGGACAGGGGACCACTGAAGCTTTCTTT. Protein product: CASSPYLGGQGTTEAFF.